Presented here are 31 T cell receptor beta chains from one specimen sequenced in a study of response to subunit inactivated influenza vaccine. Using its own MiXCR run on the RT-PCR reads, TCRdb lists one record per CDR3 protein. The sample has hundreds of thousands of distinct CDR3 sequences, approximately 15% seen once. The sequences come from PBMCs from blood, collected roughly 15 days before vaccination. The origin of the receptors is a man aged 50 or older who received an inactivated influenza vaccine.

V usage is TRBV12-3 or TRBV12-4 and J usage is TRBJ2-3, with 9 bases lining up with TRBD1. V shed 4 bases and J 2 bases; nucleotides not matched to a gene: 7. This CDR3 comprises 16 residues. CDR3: CASSSWDREHTDTQYF. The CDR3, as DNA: TGTGCCAGCAGTTCCTGGGACAGGGAACACACAGATACGCAGTATTTT.

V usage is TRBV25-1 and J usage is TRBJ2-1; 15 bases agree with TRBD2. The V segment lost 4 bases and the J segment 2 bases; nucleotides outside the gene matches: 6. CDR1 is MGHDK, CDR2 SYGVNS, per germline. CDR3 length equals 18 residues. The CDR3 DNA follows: TGTGCCAGCAGTGGGACTAGCGGGAGGGCCTTCACCTACAATGAGCAGTTCTTC. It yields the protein CASSGTSGRAFTYNEQFF.

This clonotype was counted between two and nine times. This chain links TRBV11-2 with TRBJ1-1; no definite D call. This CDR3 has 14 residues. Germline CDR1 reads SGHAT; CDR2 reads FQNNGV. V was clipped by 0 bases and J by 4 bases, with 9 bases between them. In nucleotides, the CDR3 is TGTGCCAGCAGCTTAGAAGGGATGGGCACTGAAGCTTTCTTT. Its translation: CASSLEGMGTEAFF. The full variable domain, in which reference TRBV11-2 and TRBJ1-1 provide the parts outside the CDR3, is EAGVAQSPRYKIIEKRQSVAFWCNPISGHATLYWYQQILGQGPKLLIQFQNNGVVDDSQLPKDRFSAERLKGVDSTLKIQPAKLEDSAVYLCASSLEGMGTEAFFGQGTRLTVV.

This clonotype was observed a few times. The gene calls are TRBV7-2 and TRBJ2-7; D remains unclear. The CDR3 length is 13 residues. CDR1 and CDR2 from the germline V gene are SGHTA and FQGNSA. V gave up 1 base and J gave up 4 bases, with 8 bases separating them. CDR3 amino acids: CASSLGYEYEQYF. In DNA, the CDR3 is TGTGCCAGCAGCTTAGGCTACGAATACGAGCAGTACTTC.

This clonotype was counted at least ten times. CDR3 loop: CASSLWANSPLHF. The CDR3 DNA reads as TGTGCCAGCAGTTTATGGGCCAATTCACCCCTCCACTTT. The chain joins TRBV12-3 or TRBV12-4 to TRBJ1-6; D not resolved. The CDR3 is 13 amino acids. The germline V and J ends were trimmed by 2 bases and 7 bases, with 6 bases remaining between them.

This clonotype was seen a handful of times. CDR3 amino acids: CASSLELAKNIQYF. DNA for the CDR3: TGTGCCAGCAGCTTAGAGCTAGCCAAAAACATTCAGTACTTC. The J gene is TRBJ2-4, the V gene TRBV7-9; D is ambiguous. Germline V gene lookup returns CDR1 SEHNR and CDR2 FQNEAQ (reference sequence). The CDR3 spans 14 residues. Trimming cost V 1 base and J 0 bases, with 4 bases left between them.

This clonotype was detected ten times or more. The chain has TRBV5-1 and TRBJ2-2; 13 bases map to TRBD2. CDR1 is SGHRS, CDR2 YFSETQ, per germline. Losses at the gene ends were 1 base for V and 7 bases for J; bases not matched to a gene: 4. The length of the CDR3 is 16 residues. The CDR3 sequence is CASSLTGLAGDGELFF. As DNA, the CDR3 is TGCGCCAGCAGCTTGACCGGACTAGCGGGGGACGGGGAGCTGTTTTTT.

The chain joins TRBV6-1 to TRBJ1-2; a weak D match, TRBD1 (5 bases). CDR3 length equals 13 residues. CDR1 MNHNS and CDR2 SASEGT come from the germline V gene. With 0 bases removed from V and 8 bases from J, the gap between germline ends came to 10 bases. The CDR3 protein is CASSEARDGGYTF. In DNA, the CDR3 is TGTGCCAGCAGTGAAGCCCGGGACGGGGGCTACACCTTC.

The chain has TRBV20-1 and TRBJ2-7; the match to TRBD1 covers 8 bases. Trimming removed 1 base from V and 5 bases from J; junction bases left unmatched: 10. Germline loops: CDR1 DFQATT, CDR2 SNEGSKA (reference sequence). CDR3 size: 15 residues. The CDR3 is CSARGSDRAGHEQYF. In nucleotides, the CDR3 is TGCAGTGCTAGAGGTTCGGACAGGGCGGGCCACGAGCAGTACTTC.

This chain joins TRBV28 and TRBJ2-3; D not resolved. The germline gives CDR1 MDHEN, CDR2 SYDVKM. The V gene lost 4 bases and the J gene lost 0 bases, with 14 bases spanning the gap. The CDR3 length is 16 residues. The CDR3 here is CASSSPPRSSTDTQYF. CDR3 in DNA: TGTGCCAGCAGTTCCCCCCCCCGGAGCAGCACAGATACGCAGTATTTT.

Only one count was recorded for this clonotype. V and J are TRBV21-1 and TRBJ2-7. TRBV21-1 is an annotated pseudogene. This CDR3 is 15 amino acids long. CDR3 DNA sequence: TGTGCCAGCAGCAAAGGTTGGGGAAGCTCCTACGAGCAGTACTTC. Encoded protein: CASSKGWGSSYEQYF.

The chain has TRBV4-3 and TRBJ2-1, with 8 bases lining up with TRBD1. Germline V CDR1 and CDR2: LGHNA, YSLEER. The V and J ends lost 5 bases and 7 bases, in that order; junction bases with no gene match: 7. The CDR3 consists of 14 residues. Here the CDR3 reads CASSKWDRLNEQFF. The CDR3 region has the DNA TGCGCCAGCAGCAAATGGGACAGGCTAAATGAGCAGTTCTTC.

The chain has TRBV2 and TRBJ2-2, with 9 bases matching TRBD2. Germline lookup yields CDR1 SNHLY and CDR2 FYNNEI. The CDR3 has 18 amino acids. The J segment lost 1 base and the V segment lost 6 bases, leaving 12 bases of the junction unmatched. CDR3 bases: TGTGCCAGCAGCCGAAGGGGAGCGGGAGGAGAGAACACCGGGGAGCTGTTTTTT. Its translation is CASSRRGAGGENTGELFF.

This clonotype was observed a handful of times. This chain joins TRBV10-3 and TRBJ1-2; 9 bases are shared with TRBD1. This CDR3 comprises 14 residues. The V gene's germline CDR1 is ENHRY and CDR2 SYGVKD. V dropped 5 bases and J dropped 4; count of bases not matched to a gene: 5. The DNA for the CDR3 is TGTGCCATCAGTAACGGGACAGGGCCCTATGGCTACACCTTC. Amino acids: CAISNGTGPYGYTF.

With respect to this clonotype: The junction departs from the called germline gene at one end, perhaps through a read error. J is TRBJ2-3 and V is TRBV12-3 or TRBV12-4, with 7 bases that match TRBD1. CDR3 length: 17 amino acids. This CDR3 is CARSPRTGVNLQDTQYF. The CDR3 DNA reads TGTGCCCGCAGTCCACGTACAGGGGTGAATCTTCAAGATACGCAGTATTTT.

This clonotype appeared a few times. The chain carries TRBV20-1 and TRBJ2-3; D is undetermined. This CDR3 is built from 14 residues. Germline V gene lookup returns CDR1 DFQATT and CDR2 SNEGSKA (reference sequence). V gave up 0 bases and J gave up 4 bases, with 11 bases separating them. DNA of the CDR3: TGCAGTGCTAGAGATCATCCAGGTCCAGATACGCAGTATTTT. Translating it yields CSARDHPGPDTQYF.

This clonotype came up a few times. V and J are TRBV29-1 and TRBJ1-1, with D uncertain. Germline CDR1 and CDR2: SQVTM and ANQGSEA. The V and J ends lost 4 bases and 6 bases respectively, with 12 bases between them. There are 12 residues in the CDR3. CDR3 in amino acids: CSVVSGYPEAFF. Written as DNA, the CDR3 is TGCAGCGTTGTTTCCGGGTACCCTGAAGCTTTCTTT.

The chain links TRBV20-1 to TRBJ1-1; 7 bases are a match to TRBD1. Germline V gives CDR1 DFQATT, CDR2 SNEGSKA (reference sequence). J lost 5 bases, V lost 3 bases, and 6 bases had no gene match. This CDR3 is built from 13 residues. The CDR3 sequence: CSASRGRDTEAFF. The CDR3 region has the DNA TGCAGTGCTAGTAGGGGGCGAGATACTGAAGCTTTCTTT.

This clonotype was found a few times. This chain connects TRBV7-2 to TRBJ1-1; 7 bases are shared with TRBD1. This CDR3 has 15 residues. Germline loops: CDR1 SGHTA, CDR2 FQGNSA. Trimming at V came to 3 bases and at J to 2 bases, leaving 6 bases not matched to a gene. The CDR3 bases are TGTGCCAGCAGCTTGGAGACAGGGCGAAACACTGAAGCTTTCTTT. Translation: CASSLETGRNTEAFF.

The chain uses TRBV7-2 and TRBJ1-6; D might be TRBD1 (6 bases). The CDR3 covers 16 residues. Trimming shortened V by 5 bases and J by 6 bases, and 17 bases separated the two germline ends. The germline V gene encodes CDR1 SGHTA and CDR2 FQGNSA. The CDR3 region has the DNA TGTGCCAGCAGCCCCGCCGGAGGGGGGATTAATTCACCCCTCCACTTT. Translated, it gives CASSPAGGGINSPLHF.

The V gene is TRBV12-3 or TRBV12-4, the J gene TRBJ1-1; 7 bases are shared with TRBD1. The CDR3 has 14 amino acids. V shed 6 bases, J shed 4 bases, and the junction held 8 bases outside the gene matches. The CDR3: CASRPRQGGTEAFF. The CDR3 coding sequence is TGTGCCAGCAGACCCAGACAGGGCGGCACTGAAGCTTTCTTT.

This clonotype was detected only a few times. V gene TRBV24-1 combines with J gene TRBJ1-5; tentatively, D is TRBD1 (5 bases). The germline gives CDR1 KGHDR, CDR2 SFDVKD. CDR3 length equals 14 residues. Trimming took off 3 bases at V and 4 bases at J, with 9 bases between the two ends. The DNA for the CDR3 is TGTGCCACCAGTGATGTCGACAGAAATCAGCCCCAGCATTTT. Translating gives CATSDVDRNQPQHF.

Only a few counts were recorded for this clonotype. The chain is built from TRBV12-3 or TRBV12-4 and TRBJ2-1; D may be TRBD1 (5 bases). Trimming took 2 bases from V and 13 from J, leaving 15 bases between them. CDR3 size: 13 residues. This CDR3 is CASSLTGRALQFF. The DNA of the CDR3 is TGTGCCAGCAGTTTAACGGGCAGGGCACTCCAGTTCTTC.

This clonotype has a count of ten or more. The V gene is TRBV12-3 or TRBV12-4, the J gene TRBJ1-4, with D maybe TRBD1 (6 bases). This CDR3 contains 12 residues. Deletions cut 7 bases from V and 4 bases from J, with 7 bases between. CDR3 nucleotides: TGTGCCAGCAAGGGGGTTAATGAAAAACTGTTTTTT. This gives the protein CASKGVNEKLFF.

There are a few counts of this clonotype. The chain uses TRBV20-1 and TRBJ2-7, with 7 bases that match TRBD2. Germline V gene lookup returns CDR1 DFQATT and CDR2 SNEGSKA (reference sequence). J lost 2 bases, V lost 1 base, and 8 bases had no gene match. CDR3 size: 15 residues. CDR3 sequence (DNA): TGCAGTGCTAGAGTCCTAGCGGAACCGACCTACGAGCAGTACTTC. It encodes CSARVLAEPTYEQYF.

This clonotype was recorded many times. CDR3 residues: CATSRDRFGGFPSTDTQYF. The CDR3 nucleotides read TGTGCCACCAGCAGAGATCGGTTCGGAGGCTTTCCTAGCACAGATACGCAGTATTTT. The chain is built from TRBV15 and TRBJ2-3, with D maybe TRBD2 (5 bases). The length of the CDR3 is 19 residues. CDR1 is LNHNV and CDR2 is YYDKDF in the germline V gene (reference sequence). V shed 0 bases and J shed 0 bases, with 19 bases lying between them.

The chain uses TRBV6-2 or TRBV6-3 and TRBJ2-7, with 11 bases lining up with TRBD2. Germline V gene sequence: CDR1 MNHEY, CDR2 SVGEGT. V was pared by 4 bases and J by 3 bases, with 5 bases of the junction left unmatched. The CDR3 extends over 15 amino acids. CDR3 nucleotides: TGTGCCAGCAGTTCGAGGACTAGCGGGTACTACGAGCAGTACTTC. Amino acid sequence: CASSSRTSGYYEQYF.

The CDR3 region is CATSRDKLYEQFF. The CDR3, as DNA: TGTGCCACCAGCAGAGATAAGCTGTATGAGCAGTTCTTC. The rearrangement joins TRBV15 to TRBJ2-1; D is unclear. This CDR3 has 13 amino acids. V was shortened by 0 bases and J by 8 bases, with 8 bases between the two germline ends. Germline CDR1 LNHNV, CDR2 YYDKDF (reference sequence). Supplemented by reference TRBV15 and TRBJ2-1, the full variable domain reads DAMVIQNPRYQVTQFGKPVTLSCSQTLNHNVMYWYQQKSSQAPKLLFHYYDKDFNNEADTPDNFQSRRPNTSFCFLDIRSPGLGDTAMYLCATSRDKLYEQFFGPGTRLTVL.

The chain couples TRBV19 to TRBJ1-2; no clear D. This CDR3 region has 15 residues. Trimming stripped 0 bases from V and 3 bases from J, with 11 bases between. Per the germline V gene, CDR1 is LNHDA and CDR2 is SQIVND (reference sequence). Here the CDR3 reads CASSIDFRSDYGYTF. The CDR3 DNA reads TGTGCCAGTAGTATAGATTTCCGGAGCGACTATGGCTACACCTTC.

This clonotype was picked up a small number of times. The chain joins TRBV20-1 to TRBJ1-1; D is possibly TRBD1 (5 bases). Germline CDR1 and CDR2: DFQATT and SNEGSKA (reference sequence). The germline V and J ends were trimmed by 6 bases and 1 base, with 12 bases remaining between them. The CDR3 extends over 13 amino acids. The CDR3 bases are TGCAGTGCCGCCCGGGGGTCGAACACTGAAGCTTTCTTT. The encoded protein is CSAARGSNTEAFF.

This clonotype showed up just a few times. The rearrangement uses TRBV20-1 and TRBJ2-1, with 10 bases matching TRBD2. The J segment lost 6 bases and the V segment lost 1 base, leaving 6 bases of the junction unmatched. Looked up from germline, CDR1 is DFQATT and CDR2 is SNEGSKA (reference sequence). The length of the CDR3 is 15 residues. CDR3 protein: CSARAPGLATNEQFF. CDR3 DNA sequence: TGCAGTGCTAGAGCGCCGGGACTAGCGACCAATGAGCAGTTCTTC.